This TCR beta chain is drawn from a study of blood T cell repertoires in COVID-19. Study overall: Italy, Spain and the United States were the sources of the convalescent and acute COVID-19 samples. Sample material is recorded as cDNA or gDNA derived from T cells, B-cell-depleted T cells, or PBMCs.

This clone was observed a handful of times. Per the original methods: Amplification from reference gene primers served as the basis for estimated nucleated cell counts. Sequenced by immunoSEQ multiplex PCR; TCRdb stores in-frame clones only, minus some. The DNA gave D and trimming, while V, J and clone size come from that table. Of around 140,000 clones in the sample, about 91% were seen once. Trimming removed 4 bases from V and 0 bases from J; junction bases left unmatched: 8. The CDR3 length is 16 residues. The TCR sequence derives from a woman aged 60-75 years with acute or convalescent COVID-19. The rearrangement uses TRBV5-3 and TRBJ1-1; 8 positions match TRBD1. TRBV5-3 is designated an ORF whose function remains uncertain. Material for sequencing was peripheral blood. In DNA, the CDR3 is TGTGCCAGAAGCCTAAAGACAGGGGCTATGAACACTGAAGCTTTCTTT. This translates into CARSLKTGAMNTEAFF.